These 31 T cell receptor beta chains share one sample of origin, sequenced in a study of T cells in Graves' hyperthyroidism and ophthalmopathy. The TCR beta CDR3 regions underwent amplification using RNA transcripts as the source. The HTBI primer set drove a first-round RT-PCR of the TCR CDR3. TCRdb re-analysed the multiplex PCR reads in MiXCR, keeping a single row per CDR3 protein. The sample has some 420,000 distinct CDR3 sequences, roughly an eighth seen once; the top ten hold 5% to 6.5%. The specimen was blood. Receptors were obtained from a young woman with Graves' hyperthyroidism.

This clonotype has a count of ten or more. V gene TRBV14 combines with J gene TRBJ1-1, with D unresolved. There are 17 residues in the CDR3. Deletions cut 0 bases from V and 1 base from J, with 15 bases between. Germline values: CDR1 SGHDN, CDR2 FVKESK. For the CDR3, the DNA is TGTGCCAGCAGCCAAGATTCGTTGTTTTTTGGGAACACTGAAGCTTTCTTT. It yields the protein CASSQDSLFFGNTEAFF. The variable domain in full, with the rest retrieved from reference TRBV14 and TRBJ1-1, is EAGVTQFPSHSVIEKGQTVTLRCDPISGHDNLYWYRRVMGKEIKFLLHFVKESKQDESGMPNNRFLAERTGGTYSTLKVQPAELEDSGVYFCASSQDSLFFGNTEAFFGQGTRLTVV.

On this clonotype: A much more abundant neighbour one base away suggests this may be a read error. The chain recombines TRBV20-1 with TRBJ2-7; the D gene is possibly TRBD1 (6 bases). The germline gives CDR1 DFQATT, CDR2 SNEGSKA (reference sequence). This CDR3 comprises 13 residues. Trimming shortened V by 4 bases and J by 6 bases, and 16 bases separated the two germline ends. The CDR3 bases are TGCAGTGCTAAGAGGGACACCCATGGCGAGCAGTACTTC. Translating gives CSAKRDTHGEQYF.

This clonotype was detected ten times or more. DNA of the CDR3: TGCAGTGCTAGAGACCCCGGGACTAGCCATCACACAGATACGCAGTATTTT. Its translation: CSARDPGTSHHTDTQYF. This chain joins TRBV20-1 and TRBJ2-3; 9 bases fit TRBD2. The germline V gene has CDR1 DFQATT and CDR2 SNEGSKA (reference sequence). V shed 0 bases, J shed 2 bases, and the junction held 9 bases outside the gene matches. This CDR3 is built from 17 residues.

This clonotype came up a few times. The rearrangement joins TRBV20-1 to TRBJ2-3; 8 positions match TRBD2. Trimming removed 0 bases from V and 3 bases from J; junction bases left unmatched: 8. CDR1 is DFQATT, CDR2 SNEGSKA, per germline (reference sequence). The CDR3 extends over 16 amino acids. CDR3 residues: CSARDPLLAVTDTQYF. The CDR3 nucleotides read TGCAGTGCTAGAGATCCTTTACTAGCGGTAACAGATACGCAGTATTTT.

This rearrangement joins TRBV19 to TRBJ2-3; D is ambiguous. CDR3 size: 14 residues. Germline CDR1 reads LNHDA; CDR2 reads SQIVND (reference sequence). Trimming stripped 3 bases from V and 2 bases from J, with 9 bases between. The CDR3 sequence is CASSMVPNTDTQYF. The CDR3 DNA follows: TGTGCCAGTAGTATGGTTCCAAACACAGATACGCAGTATTTT.

This clonotype was counted at least ten times. The CDR3 DNA sequence: TGTGCCAGCAGCTTAGCTGTGGCTAGCGGACATGAGCAGTTCTTC. This codes for CASSLAVASGHEQFF. V and J are TRBV7-2 and TRBJ2-1; TRBD2 aligns across 7 bases. CDR1 and CDR2 (germline): SGHTA, FQGNSA. This CDR3 comprises 15 residues. The J segment lost 8 bases and the V segment lost 0 bases, leaving 7 bases of the junction unmatched.

The sample holds many counts of this clonotype. The V and J genes are TRBV30 and TRBJ2-1, with 14 bases lining up with TRBD2. V dropped 2 bases and J dropped 6; count of bases not matched to a gene: 3. Germline V lookup: CDR1 GTSNPN, CDR2 SVGIG (reference sequence). CDR3 length equals 15 residues. As DNA, the CDR3 is TGTGCCTGGAGTCGCGGACTAGCGGGAGGCAATGAGCAGTTCTTC. Amino acid sequence: CAWSRGLAGGNEQFF.

This clonotype has a count of ten or more. The V call is TRBV15, the J call TRBJ2-3, with D maybe TRBD1 (7 bases). V was pared by 5 bases and J by 6 bases, with 15 bases between. The CDR3 totals 14 residues. The V gene's germline CDR1 is LNHNV and CDR2 YYDKDF (reference sequence). The CDR3 protein is CATSAGQLPDTQYF. The CDR3 coding sequence is TGTGCCACCAGCGCGGGACAGCTCCCCGATACGCAGTATTTT.

This clonotype was counted ten times or more. The chain combines TRBV12-3 or TRBV12-4 with TRBJ1-6; 9 bases agree with TRBD1. The CDR3 is 14 amino acids. V dropped 6 bases and J dropped 6; count of bases not matched to a gene: 3. CDR3 sequence reads: CASSQGQGNSPLHF. The CDR3 nucleotides are TGTGCCAGCAGCCAGGGACAGGGTAATTCACCCCTCCACTTT.

This clonotype was seen a handful of times. The V and J genes are TRBV6-1 and TRBJ1-1; no reliable D call. Trimming stripped 8 bases from V and 6 bases from J, with 16 bases between. Looked up from germline, CDR1 is MNHNS and CDR2 is SASEGT. There are 13 residues in the CDR3. The CDR3 region has the DNA TGTGCCAGCGCTCTCGATCATGGTGCTGAAGCTTTCTTT. Translated: CASALDHGAEAFF.

This chain joins TRBV6-1 and TRBJ1-5; 12 positions match TRBD1. Germline CDR1 MNHNS, CDR2 SASEGT. This CDR3 comprises 15 residues. The trim removed 7 bases at V and 6 bases at J, leaving 7 bases unmatched. The CDR3 protein is CASIRDRGRVQPQHF. As DNA, the CDR3 is TGTGCCAGCATCCGGGACAGGGGGCGCGTTCAGCCCCAGCATTTT.

This clonotype was found many times. The DNA of the CDR3 is TGTGCCAGCAGGGGGGGCAGCGATGAGCAGTTCTTC. Encoded protein: CASRGGSDEQFF. The chain recombines TRBV28 with TRBJ2-1, with D possibly being TRBD1 or TRBD2 (6 bases each). CDR1 is MDHEN and CDR2 is SYDVKM in the germline V gene. The CDR3 consists of 12 residues. V lost 6 bases and J lost 8, with 11 bases in between.

This clonotype was counted a few times. V and J are TRBV4-1 and TRBJ2-1; 7 bases fit TRBD2. Looked up from germline, CDR1 is MGHRA and CDR2 is YSYEKL. CDR3 length equals 17 residues. The V segment lost 3 bases and the J segment 9 bases; nucleotides outside the gene matches: 17. The CDR3 region has the DNA TGCGCCAGCAGCCACGATATAGCGGGTCCCTTGGGGATTGAGCAGTTCTTC. It codes for CASSHDIAGPLGIEQFF.

The chain has TRBV18 and TRBJ1-2, with 7 bases identical to TRBD1. Germline V lookup: CDR1 KGHSH, CDR2 LQKENI. The CDR3 covers 13 residues. Trimming cost V 1 base and J 8 bases; bases outside gene matches: 4. CDR3 residues: CASSPRRGEGYTF. CDR3 coding DNA: TGTGCCAGCTCACCACGCAGGGGGGAAGGCTACACCTTC.

This clonotype was recorded at least ten times. The CDR3 loop reads CASSPTDSIYEQYF. The CDR3 bases are TGTGCCAGCAGTCCGACGGACTCCATCTACGAGCAGTACTTC. This chain links TRBV27 with TRBJ2-7; possibly TRBD2 for D (5 bases). Per the germline V gene, CDR1 is MNHEY and CDR2 is SMNVEV (reference sequence). Deletions cut 5 bases from V and 3 bases from J, with 14 bases between. This CDR3 has 14 amino acids.

This clonotype was seen at least ten times. This chain links TRBV29-1 with TRBJ1-1; 10 bases map to TRBD1. Trimming cost V 6 bases and J 5 bases; bases outside gene matches: 9. The CDR3 runs 14 residues. The germline V gene has CDR1 SQVTM and CDR2 ANQGSEA. The CDR3 protein is CSVKTGGANTEAFF. The CDR3 DNA sequence: TGCAGCGTGAAGACAGGGGGCGCAAATACTGAAGCTTTCTTT.

This chain joins TRBV20-1 and TRBJ2-7; no definite D call. The CDR3 spans 13 residues. The V and J ends lost 3 bases and 1 base respectively, with 10 bases between them. Germline V lookup: CDR1 DFQATT, CDR2 SNEGSKA (reference sequence). CDR3 sequence (DNA): TGCAGTGCTAGTTGGTGGCGGTCCTACGAGCAGTACTTC. This translates into CSASWWRSYEQYF.

This clonotype was seen many times. This chain uses TRBV3-1 with TRBJ2-1; TRBD2 matches 15 bases. CDR3 length: 15 amino acids. V shed 6 bases, J shed 10 bases, and the junction held 7 bases outside the gene matches. Germline CDR1 and CDR2: LGHDT and YNNKEL (reference sequence). For the CDR3, the DNA is TGTGCCAGCAGGCGGACTAGCGGGAGGGACCGGGAGCAGTTCTTC. This encodes CASRRTSGRDREQFF.

This clonotype was observed a handful of times. J is TRBJ1-4 and V is TRBV19; D remains ambiguous. Trimming cost V 7 bases and J 1 base, with 7 bases left between them. Per the germline V gene, CDR1 is LNHDA and CDR2 is SQIVND (reference sequence). CDR3 length: 13 amino acids. Written as DNA, the CDR3 is TGTGCCAGTATGAAGGGAACTAATGAAAAACTGTTTTTT. Its translation: CASMKGTNEKLFF.

This clonotype was counted many times. This chain joins TRBV3-1 and TRBJ2-1, with TRBD2 identical over 15 bases. CDR1 and CDR2 (germline): LGHDT, YNNKEL (reference sequence). The CDR3 totals 14 residues. The trim removed 4 bases at V and 14 bases at J, leaving 6 bases unmatched. CDR3 coding DNA: TGTGCCAGCAGCCCAGGACTAGCGGGGGGGGTCGAGTTCTTC. It is translated as CASSPGLAGGVEFF.

This clonotype was found many times. The rearrangement joins TRBV28 to TRBJ1-1, with a weak D call TRBD1 (5 bases). Deletions cut 7 bases from V and 1 base from J, with 13 bases between. Germline values: CDR1 MDHEN, CDR2 SYDVKM. The CDR3 runs 14 residues. This CDR3 reads CASTRWGRNTEAFF. CDR3 nucleotides: TGTGCCAGCACGCGCTGGGGACGGAACACTGAAGCTTTCTTT.

The V call is TRBV29-1, the J call TRBJ1-5; weak D call: TRBD1 (5 bases). Germline CDR1 is SQVTM and CDR2 is ANQGSEA. This CDR3 contains 12 residues. In DNA, the CDR3 is TGCGCAGCTGGGGACCCCAGTAAGCCCCAGCATTTT. As protein: CAAGDPSKPQHF.

The J gene is TRBJ1-1, the V gene TRBV19; possibly TRBD1 for D (6 bases). Germline CDR1 is LNHDA and CDR2 is SQIVND (reference sequence). The V and J ends lost 4 bases and 0 bases respectively, with 12 bases between them. The CDR3 covers 15 residues. In nucleotides, the CDR3 is TGTGCCAGTAGTACTAGACAGGTCATGAACACTGAAGCTTTCTTT. Protein: CASSTRQVMNTEAFF.

This clonotype appeared many times. The V gene is TRBV28, the J gene TRBJ2-5, with D possibly being TRBD2 (5 bases). CDR1 is MDHEN and CDR2 is SYDVKM in the germline V gene. V was trimmed by 6 bases and J by 4 bases, leaving 9 bases between them. This CDR3 comprises 12 residues. CDR3 sequence (DNA): TGTGCCAGCAGCTCGGGAATAGAGACCCAGTACTTC. Translated: CASSSGIETQYF.

In regard to this clonotype: A read error may account for a junction end that differs from germline. The chain combines TRBV12-3 or TRBV12-4 with TRBJ1-1; no clear D gene. This CDR3 is built from 13 residues. CDR3 in DNA: TGTGCCAGCAAGTGGCCCGGGAACACCGAAGCTTTCTTT. This codes for CASKWPGNTEAFF.

The J gene is TRBJ1-5, the V gene TRBV30; perhaps TRBD1 as D (5 bases). Per the germline V gene, CDR1 is GTSNPN and CDR2 is SVGIG (reference sequence). Trimming cost V 3 bases and J 7 bases, with 19 bases left between them. The CDR3 totals 15 residues. The CDR3 sequence is CAWSPRPGKGQPQHF. For the CDR3, the DNA is TGTGCCTGGAGCCCCCGGCCAGGGAAGGGCCAGCCCCAGCATTTT.

This clonotype was seen ten or more times. CDR3 bases: TGTGCCAGCAGTTCCCCTAGCGGATCGAACACCGGGGAGCTGTTTTTT. As protein: CASSSPSGSNTGELFF. V gene TRBV6-1 combines with J gene TRBJ2-2, with 7 bases that match TRBD2. The CDR3 extends over 16 amino acids. Trimming removed 5 bases from V and 0 bases from J; junction bases left unmatched: 6. The germline gives CDR1 MNHNS, CDR2 SASEGT.

This clonotype was recorded many times. The chain uses TRBV28 and TRBJ1-1; D gene unclear. The V gene's germline CDR1 is MDHEN and CDR2 SYDVKM. The CDR3 has 15 residues. V was clipped by 3 bases and J by 1 base, with 12 bases between them. The CDR3 DNA is TGTGCCAGCAGTTTGAATCCCCTACAGAACACTGAAGCTTTCTTT. Translated, it gives CASSLNPLQNTEAFF.

This clonotype was seen at least ten times. The genes are TRBV28 and TRBJ2-1, with 7 positions matching TRBD2. V gave up 2 bases and J gave up 7 bases; unmatched junction bases: 5. The CDR3 runs to 14 residues. CDR1 is MDHEN, CDR2 SYDVKM, per germline. The CDR3 bases are TGTGCCAGCAGTTTAACGGGAGGTCGAAATGAGCAGTTCTTC. Translation gives CASSLTGGRNEQFF.

In its sample, this clonotype was seen many times. The chain uses TRBV6-5 and TRBJ1-2; D is undetermined. CDR1 and CDR2 (germline): MNHEY, SVGAGI. V dropped 5 bases and J dropped 0 bases, with 13 bases sitting between them. The length of the CDR3 is 15 residues. CDR3 sequence reads: CASSPGPYSNYGYTF. The CDR3 DNA follows: TGTGCCAGCAGTCCCGGGCCTTACTCTAACTATGGCTACACCTTC.

This clonotype came up many times. The V gene is TRBV28, the J gene TRBJ2-5; tentatively, D is TRBD2 (6 bases). Germline V CDR1 and CDR2: MDHEN, SYDVKM. This CDR3 region has 12 residues. Deletions cut 6 bases from V and 5 bases from J, with 10 bases between. The CDR3, as DNA: TGTGCCAGCAGAAGTGGGGGGGAGACCCAGTACTTC. Its protein is CASRSGGETQYF.